What follows are 8 T cell receptor beta chains derived from one specimen sequenced in a study of blood T cell repertoires in COVID-19. Assay used: immunoSEQ multiplex PCR; TCRdb lists only in-frame clones, some missing. The repertoire holds around 120,000 clones, with 75% to 90% as singletons. The sample comprised peripheral blood. These receptors were collected from a woman between 70 and 85 years old with acute or convalescent COVID-19.

The chain joins TRBV9 to TRBJ1-1; no firm D call. The V and J ends lost 4 bases and 7 bases respectively, with 11 bases between them. CDR3 length: 12 residues. Germline assignment: CDR1 SGDLS and CDR2 YYNGEE. This CDR3 reads CASSPVAVEAFF. The CDR3 nucleotides read TGTGCCAGCAGCCCAGTGGCGGTTGAAGCTTTCTTT.

The chain joins TRBV6-5 to TRBJ1-2; the match to TRBD1 covers 8 bases. The CDR3 has 12 amino acids. Looked up from germline, CDR1 is MNHEY and CDR2 is SVGAGI. With V trimmed by 7 bases and J by 5 bases, 3 bases remained unmatched. CDR3 in DNA: TGTGCCAGCAATACAGGGGGTTATGGCTACACCTTC. Translation: CASNTGGYGYTF.

V and J are TRBV30 and TRBJ2-1, with 10 bases aligning to TRBD1. The V and J ends lost 2 bases and 5 bases, in that order; junction bases with no gene match: 6. The CDR3 has 15 residues. Germline loops: CDR1 GTSNPN, CDR2 SVGIG (reference sequence). This CDR3 reads CAWSQTGTGDNEQFF. CDR3 nucleotides: TGTGCCTGGAGTCAAACCGGGACAGGGGACAATGAGCAGTTCTTC.

This chain joins TRBV28 and TRBJ2-1, with 9 nucleotides matching TRBD1. Per the germline V gene, CDR1 is MDHEN and CDR2 is SYDVKM. Trimming at V came to 10 bases and at J to 1 base, leaving 11 bases not matched to a gene. The CDR3 is 16 residues long. The CDR3 region has the DNA TGTGCCACCGCAACCTCTGGACAGGGGTCCTACAATGAGCAGTTCTTC. Protein sequence: CATATSGQGSYNEQFF.

V and J are TRBV5-4 and TRBJ2-3; 16 bases agree with TRBD2. Looked up from germline, CDR1 is SGHNT and CDR2 is YYREEE (reference sequence). V trimming: 4 bases; J trimming: 3 bases; junction bases outside the gene matches: 8. This CDR3 region has 18 residues. The CDR3 bases are TGTGCCAGCAGCCCCGGGACTAGCGGGGGGGGGAGTACAGATACGCAGTATTTT. Its protein product is CASSPGTSGGGSTDTQYF.

This chain joins TRBV29-1 and TRBJ1-1, with a tentative D call TRBD1 (6 bases). The CDR3 contains 12 residues. Germline V lookup: CDR1 SQVTM, CDR2 ANQGSEA. Trimming took off 6 bases at V and 7 bases at J, with 15 bases between the two ends. The CDR3 loop is CSVRGGDFEAFF. CDR3 nucleotides: TGCAGCGTGAGAGGGGGGGACTTTGAAGCTTTCTTT.

This clone was observed once. The chain is built from TRBV18 and TRBJ1-1; D is perhaps TRBD1 (6 bases). The germline V and J ends were trimmed by 3 bases and 3 bases, with 11 bases remaining between them. Germline assignment: CDR1 KGHSH and CDR2 LQKENI. The CDR3 has 14 amino acids. This CDR3 reads CASSPGAADTEAFF. The CDR3 bases are TGTGCCAGCTCACCGGGGGCGGCGGACACTGAAGCTTTCTTT. The full variable domain, rest sourced from reference TRBV18 and TRBJ1-1, is NAGVMQNPRHLVRRRGQEARLRCSPMKGHSHVYWYRQLPEEGLKFMVYLQKENIIDESGMPKERFSAEFPKEGPSILRIQQVVRGDSAAYFCASSPGAADTEAFFGQGTRLTVV.

The gene calls are TRBV6-4 and TRBJ1-5; possibly TRBD1 for D (5 bases). Germline-derived CDR1 and CDR2 are MRHNA and SNTAGT. CDR3 length: 14 residues. The germline V and J ends were trimmed by 9 bases and 5 bases, with 17 bases remaining between them. CDR3 sequence reads: CASGPQGGHQPQHF. The CDR3 DNA sequence: TGTGCCAGTGGACCCCAGGGTGGGCATCAGCCCCAGCATTTT.